Listed here are 17 T cell receptor beta chains from one sample, sequenced in a study of CD8+CD57+ T cells in acquired aplastic anemia. It was genomic DNA that served as the template for profiling TCR beta VDJ and CDR3. TCRdb independently ran MiXCR on the reads; one entry per CDR3 protein. The table records approximately 200,000 distinct CDR3 sequences, around 59% of them present only once. The specimen was sorted CD4+, CD8+, or CD8+CD57+ T cells (not recorded which) from PBMCs. Every receptor here comes from a human donor in good health, serving as a control.

Regarding this clonotype: A read error may account for a junction end that differs from germline. The rearrangement uses TRBV10-3 and TRBJ2-7; no firm D call. The CDR3 has 13 residues. The germline V gene encodes CDR1 ENHRY and CDR2 SYGVKD. Here the CDR3 reads CAISESGIYEQCF. The CDR3 nucleotides are TGTGCCATCAGTGAATCAGGTATCTACGAGCAGTGCTTC.

This clonotype was detected a few times. The chain joins TRBV6-2 or TRBV6-3 to TRBJ1-5; 7 bases agree with TRBD1. This CDR3 comprises 14 residues. Germline CDR1 is MNHEY and CDR2 is SVGEGT. With 6 bases clipped from V and 3 bases from J, the junction kept 5 bases outside the gene matches. Here the CDR3 DNA reads TGTGCCAGCAGATCAGGGGGTTACAATCAGCCCCAGCATTTT. This sequence encodes CASRSGGYNQPQHF.

The chain employs TRBV18 and TRBJ1-4, with D uncertain. Germline lookup yields CDR1 KGHSH and CDR2 LQKENI. The CDR3 length is 16 residues. Trimming removed 3 bases at V and 3 bases at J, with 14 bases between. The CDR3 here is CASSPREGGANEKLFF. The CDR3 region has the DNA TGTGCCAGCTCACCGAGGGAGGGCGGAGCTAATGAAAAACTGTTTTTT.

The chain combines TRBV20-1 with TRBJ1-3; TRBD1 is a possible D gene (5 bases). Trimming took 3 bases from V and 2 from J, leaving 8 bases between them. The V gene's germline CDR1 is DFQATT and CDR2 SNEGSKA (reference sequence). The CDR3 has 13 amino acids. CDR3: CSASPGTGNTIYF. The CDR3 DNA is TGCAGTGCTAGTCCAGGGACTGGAAACACCATATATTTT.

Only a few counts were recorded for this clonotype. This chain uses TRBV7-8 with TRBJ2-7; a weak D match, TRBD1 (6 bases). Per the germline V gene, CDR1 is SGHVS and CDR2 is FQNEAQ. The CDR3 covers 16 residues. The V end lost 6 bases, the J end lost 0 bases, and 18 bases lay between the germline ends. The CDR3 sequence: CASSYLRQGISYEQYV. CDR3 in DNA: TGTGCCAGCAGTTACCTCCGGCAGGGGATCTCCTACGAGCAGTACGTC.

This clonotype occurred many times. This chain connects TRBV5-1 to TRBJ2-5; D gene unclear. The germline CDR1 and CDR2 sequences are SGHRS and YFSETQ. The V and J ends lost 2 bases and 5 bases respectively, with 10 bases between them. This CDR3 contains 13 residues. For the CDR3, the DNA is TGCGCCAGCAGCTTAGGGCAAGATGAGACCCAGTACTTC. This gives the protein CASSLGQDETQYF. Full variable domain (remainder filled in from reference TRBV5-1 and TRBJ2-5): KAGVTQTPRYLIKTRGQQVTLSCSPISGHRSVSWYQQTPGQGLQFLFEYFSETQRNKGNFPGRFSGRQFSNSRSEMNVSTLELGDSALYLCASSLGQDETQYFGPGTRLLVL.

The J gene is TRBJ1-1, the V gene TRBV9; the D is unclear. V was cut by 0 bases and J by 7 bases, with 10 bases left in between. The germline V gene encodes CDR1 SGDLS and CDR2 YYNGEE. The CDR3 has 13 residues. In DNA, the CDR3 is TGTGCCAGCAGCGTAGGGCGGAGGGATGAAGCTTTCTTT. Translation: CASSVGRRDEAFF.

In the case of this clonotype: At one end the junction does not follow the germline gene, possibly because of a read error. The chain carries TRBV10-3 and TRBJ2-6, with D tentatively TRBD1 (5 bases). The CDR3 length is 18 residues. Per the germline V gene, CDR1 is ENHRY and CDR2 is SYGVKD. DNA for the CDR3: TGTGCCAGCAGTCTGGCAAGGATGGGGCTATCTGGGGCCAACGTCCTGACTTTC. Translation gives CASSLARMGLSGANVLTF.

The chain carries TRBV7-2 and TRBJ2-7; no firm D call. CDR1 and CDR2 from the germline V gene are SGHTA and FQGNSA. V lost 5 bases to trimming and J lost 0 bases, with 11 bases between them. The CDR3 covers 14 residues. The CDR3 DNA sequence: TGTGCCAGCAGCCCCGTCTGGGTCTCCTACGAGCAGTACTTC. Amino acid sequence: CASSPVWVSYEQYF.

The chain joins TRBV10-3 to TRBJ2-2, with D maybe TRBD2 (6 bases). The germline CDR1 and CDR2 sequences are ENHRY and SYGVKD. V gave up 8 bases and J gave up 2 bases, with 15 bases separating them. CDR3 size: 15 residues. CDR3 nucleotides: TGTGCCATCGGTACGGGACTCACTAACACCGGGGAGCTGTTTTTT. Its protein is CAIGTGLTNTGELFF.

This chain connects TRBV29-1 to TRBJ1-1; no clear D gene. The CDR3 consists of 12 residues. Trimming pared 3 bases from V and 4 bases from J, leaving 9 bases between. Germline V CDR1 and CDR2: SQVTM, ANQGSEA. CDR3 DNA sequence: TGCAGCGTTGAGCGGGGTGGCACTGAAGCTTTCTTT. It is translated as CSVERGGTEAFF.

At least ten counts were recorded for this clonotype. This chain connects TRBV7-8 to TRBJ1-4, with D possibly being TRBD1 (5 bases). Germline V gives CDR1 SGHVS, CDR2 FQNEAQ. V lost 2 bases, J lost 0 bases, and 13 bases lay in between. This CDR3 comprises 17 residues. CDR3 protein: CASSLRQGPTTNEKLFF. In DNA form, the CDR3 reads TGTGCCAGCAGCTTACGGCAGGGACCAACAACTAATGAAAAACTGTTTTTT.

The chain recombines TRBV7-2 with TRBJ2-3, with a tentative D call TRBD2 (5 bases). The V gene's germline CDR1 is SGHTA and CDR2 FQGNSA. This CDR3 has 15 residues. With 1 base removed from V and 6 bases from J, the gap between germline ends came to 14 bases. The CDR3 nucleotides read TGTGCCAGCAGCTTAGGAATTAGGACGGGGGATACGCAGTATTTT. Translated, it gives CASSLGIRTGDTQYF.

The chain recombines TRBV2 with TRBJ1-4, with a weak D call TRBD1 (6 bases). This CDR3 is built from 15 residues. Trimming left V 4 bases short and J 1 base short, with 10 bases between. Per germline, CDR1 SNHLY and CDR2 FYNNEI. The CDR3 DNA follows: TGTGCCAGCAGTGGTACAGGGATAACTAATGAAAAACTGTTTTTT. The encoded protein is CASSGTGITNEKLFF.

As DNA, the CDR3 is TGTGCCACCAGTGATTTTGGGCAGGTTACTAGTTCCTATAATTCACCCCTCCACTTT. This gives the protein CATSDFGQVTSSYNSPLHF. The chain recombines TRBV24-1 with TRBJ1-6; unclear D gene. The germline CDR1 and CDR2 sequences are KGHDR and SFDVKD. The CDR3 runs 19 residues. V shed 1 base and J shed 1 base, with 16 bases lying between them.

This clonotype was seen many times. The chain couples TRBV11-2 to TRBJ1-2; maybe TRBD1 (5 bases). Germline V lookup: CDR1 SGHAT, CDR2 FQNNGV. Trimming removed 5 bases from V and 4 bases from J, with 17 bases in between. The CDR3 loop spans 15 amino acids. CDR3 protein: CASSPGVIRSYGYTF. CDR3 DNA: TGTGCCAGCAGCCCGGGGGTAATAAGATCCTATGGCTACACCTTC.

The J gene is TRBJ1-1, the V gene TRBV10-3; D not certain. Trimming pared 5 bases from V and 4 bases from J, leaving 8 bases between. This CDR3 has 12 residues. Germline V gives CDR1 ENHRY, CDR2 SYGVKD. In nucleotides, the CDR3 is TGTGCCATCAGTAGAGAGGGCACTGAAGCTTTCTTT. Its translation: CAISREGTEAFF.